This passage covers 23 T cell receptor beta chains from one sample sequenced in a study of T cell repertoires in cytomegalovirus infection. Their recognized antigens are unknown. TCRdb re-called the reads through MiXCR, storing one row per CDR3 protein. Of 570,000 or so distinct CDR3 sequences detected, approximately 40% appear once; the ten largest clones hold 48%. Specimen: cultured PBMCs, collected from culture after CMV antigen stimulation. The origin of the receptors is a human donor in good health (CMV status not recorded). Some clones in this sample may be carry-over from other donors' samples.

The genes are TRBV7-9 and TRBJ2-1; 15 bases match TRBD2. V dropped 5 bases and J dropped 4; count of bases not matched to a gene: 6. This CDR3 is built from 17 residues. Germline assignment: CDR1 SEHNR and CDR2 FQNEAQ (reference sequence). The CDR3 nucleotides are TGTGCCAGCAGCCCGCCGGGACTAGCGGGGGGTTACAATGAGCAGTTCTTC. Its protein product is CASSPPGLAGGYNEQFF.

This rearrangement joins TRBV7-9 to TRBJ2-7, with 7 positions matching TRBD1. Per the germline V gene, CDR1 is SEHNR and CDR2 is FQNEAQ (reference sequence). V was pared by 1 base and J by 2 bases, with 5 bases of the junction left unmatched. The CDR3 length is 15 residues. Written as DNA, the CDR3 is TGTGCCAGCAGCTTAGACAGGGGACGTACCTACGAGCAGTACTTC. Amino acids: CASSLDRGRTYEQYF.

This clonotype showed up just a few times. This chain uses TRBV7-8 with TRBJ2-7; either TRBD1 or TRBD2 may fit D (6 bases each). This CDR3 is built from 15 residues. Germline CDR1 reads SGHVS; CDR2 reads FQNEAQ. V was clipped by 2 bases and J by 4 bases, with 15 bases between them. This chain's CDR3 is CASSLNARGGYEQYF. Written as DNA, the CDR3 is TGTGCCAGCAGCTTAAATGCCAGGGGAGGATACGAGCAGTACTTC.

V and J are TRBV4-1 and TRBJ1-6; D ambiguous. V was cut by 3 bases and J by 14 bases, with 11 bases left in between. The V gene's germline CDR1 is MGHRA and CDR2 YSYEKL. This CDR3 is 12 amino acids long. CDR3: CASSHYPSALHF. The CDR3 DNA follows: TGCGCCAGCAGCCACTATCCCTCGGCCCTCCACTTT.

V gene TRBV6-1 combines with J gene TRBJ1-3, with 7 positions matching TRBD1. The germline V gene encodes CDR1 MNHNS and CDR2 SASEGT. The CDR3 spans 13 residues. Trimming took 10 bases from V and 0 from J; bases not matched to a gene: 3. As DNA, the CDR3 is TGTGCCACCCGGGACAGCTCTGGAAACACCATATATTTT. Its protein is CATRDSSGNTIYF.

This clonotype was found a few times. V and J are TRBV7-6 and TRBJ2-1, with 7 bases lining up with TRBD2. Germline values: CDR1 SGHVS, CDR2 FNYEAQ. The CDR3 runs 14 residues. Trimming at V came to 1 base and at J to 9 bases, leaving 6 bases not matched to a gene. The CDR3, as DNA: TGTGCCAGCAGCTTAGGCATCGGCGGGGGTGAGCAGTTCTTC. Its protein product is CASSLGIGGGEQFF.

The chain carries TRBV12-3 or TRBV12-4 and TRBJ2-7, with D perhaps given as TRBD1 or TRBD2 (6 bases each). There are 14 residues in the CDR3. Trimming stripped 4 bases from V and 5 bases from J, with 15 bases between. The CDR3 protein is CASSSGMGGHEQYF. Here the CDR3 DNA reads TGTGCCAGCAGTTCCGGTATGGGGGGCCACGAGCAGTACTTC.

V is TRBV2 and J is TRBJ2-3, with a possible D match to TRBD1 (7 bases). CDR3 length equals 16 residues. V lost 8 bases to trimming and J lost 2 bases, with 20 bases between them. Germline V CDR1 and CDR2: SNHLY, FYNNEI. CDR3 residues: CASLPEQGTDTDTQYF. DNA of the CDR3: TGTGCCAGCTTACCCGAACAGGGGACTGACACAGATACGCAGTATTTT.

In nucleotides, the CDR3 is TGCAGTGCTTCGGCTGGAGGTCACACCGGGGAGCTGTTTTTT. Residues: CSASAGGHTGELFF. J is TRBJ2-2 and V is TRBV20-1; tentative D call: TRBD2 (5 bases). Germline CDR1 is DFQATT and CDR2 is SNEGSKA (reference sequence). The V end was cut by 5 bases, the J end by 3 bases, with 13 bases between. The CDR3 spans 14 residues.

The chain links TRBV6-2 or TRBV6-3 to TRBJ1-1; 7 bases agree with TRBD1. Germline V CDR1 and CDR2: MNHEY, SVGEGT. The V segment lost 6 bases and the J segment 4 bases; nucleotides outside the gene matches: 5. The CDR3 extends over 13 amino acids. The CDR3: CASSGQVGTEAFF. Here the CDR3 DNA reads TGTGCCAGCAGCGGACAGGTCGGCACTGAAGCTTTCTTT.

The chain recombines TRBV6-6 with TRBJ2-5; 10 bases fit TRBD2. The V and J ends lost 5 bases and 4 bases, in that order; junction bases with no gene match: 16. CDR1 and CDR2 (germline): MNHNY, SVGAGI (reference sequence). This CDR3 is 18 amino acids long. CDR3 protein: CASSDRLAGAPGRETQYF. For the CDR3, the DNA is TGTGCCAGCAGTGATCGGCTAGCGGGGGCCCCCGGACGAGAGACCCAGTACTTC.

This clonotype was observed at least ten times. The chain recombines TRBV12-3 or TRBV12-4 with TRBJ1-6, with unresolved D. Trimming took 1 base from V and 8 from J, leaving 12 bases between them. The CDR3 sequence is 15 residues long. The CDR3 nucleotides read TGTGCCAGCAGTTTAGATGGTCGATCGGATTCACCCCTCCACTTT. This sequence encodes CASSLDGRSDSPLHF.

The V call is TRBV20-1, the J call TRBJ1-4; D is unresolved. Germline V gene sequence: CDR1 DFQATT, CDR2 SNEGSKA (reference sequence). This CDR3 is 13 amino acids long. V lost 4 bases and J lost 0, with 6 bases in between. The CDR3 reads CSATGSTNEKLFF. The CDR3 region has the DNA TGCAGTGCTACGGGTTCAACTAATGAAAAACTGTTTTTT.

The genes are TRBV6-2 or TRBV6-3 and TRBJ1-5; D unclear. This CDR3 has 14 residues. The germline CDR1 and CDR2 sequences are MNHEY and SVGEGT. V lost 5 bases to trimming and J lost 0 bases, with 8 bases between them. CDR3 region: CASSRINSNQPQHF. The DNA for the CDR3 is TGTGCCAGCAGTCGAATAAATAGCAATCAGCCCCAGCATTTT.

The chain couples TRBV7-8 to TRBJ1-2; 10 nucleotides line up with TRBD1. V lost 5 bases to trimming and J lost 12 bases; unmatched junction nucleotides: 12. Germline assignment: CDR1 SGHVS and CDR2 FQNEAQ. The CDR3 has 14 amino acids. CDR3 DNA sequence: TGTGCCAGCAGCGAGACGGACAGGGGGAGATCGGACACCTTC. Amino acids: CASSETDRGRSDTF.

This clonotype was detected many times. The CDR3 here is CASSFGTAPTYEQYF. As DNA, the CDR3 is TGTGCCAGCAGCTTCGGGACAGCCCCTACCTACGAGCAGTACTTC. The chain links TRBV7-2 to TRBJ2-7; 7 nucleotides agree with TRBD1. From germline, CDR1 is SGHTA and CDR2 FQGNSA. This CDR3 is built from 15 residues. V gave up 3 bases and J gave up 2 bases; unmatched junction bases: 7.

This clonotype was picked up a small number of times. The rearrangement uses TRBV12-3 or TRBV12-4 and TRBJ2-7; D is ambiguous. The CDR3 consists of 15 residues. V dropped 6 bases and J dropped 0 bases, with 15 bases sitting between them. In DNA form, the CDR3 reads TGTGCCAGCAGCCACCTCTTCCTGAGCTCCTACGAGCAGTACTTC. It encodes CASSHLFLSSYEQYF.

The chain uses TRBV6-1 and TRBJ2-3; weak D call: TRBD1 (5 bases). V was shortened by 1 base and J by 4 bases, with 9 bases between the two germline ends. The length of the CDR3 is 14 residues. CDR1 MNHNS and CDR2 SASEGT come from the germline V gene. The CDR3 protein is CASSEEVGPDTQYF. CDR3 nucleotide sequence: TGTGCCAGCAGTGAAGAAGTGGGGCCAGATACGCAGTATTTT.

The CDR3 coding sequence is TGTGCCAGCAGTCGACAGGGGGCGGACAATGAGCAGTTCTTC. Its translation is CASSRQGADNEQFF. The chain links TRBV6-5 to TRBJ2-1; 10 bases map to TRBD1. Germline loops: CDR1 MNHEY, CDR2 SVGAGI. CDR3 length equals 14 residues. The ends lost 5 bases at V and 5 bases at J; junction bases unmatched: 3.

This clonotype has just a few counts. The rearrangement joins TRBV9 to TRBJ2-1; D may be TRBD1 or TRBD2 (5 bases each). Trimming pared 2 bases from V and 4 bases from J, leaving 16 bases between. Germline V lookup: CDR1 SGDLS, CDR2 YYNGEE. The CDR3 runs 16 residues. The CDR3 DNA follows: TGTGCCAGCAGCGTTGAGGGGCATCCCCCATACAATGAGCAGTTCTTC. Its protein product is CASSVEGHPPYNEQFF.

V usage is TRBV29-1 and J usage is TRBJ1-1; the D gene is possibly TRBD1 (5 bases). Deletions cut 6 bases from V and 7 bases from J, with 18 bases between. CDR3 length: 13 amino acids. Germline V gene lookup returns CDR1 SQVTM and CDR2 ANQGSEA. The CDR3 region is CSVDKQWGGEAFF. DNA of the CDR3: TGCAGCGTCGACAAACAATGGGGGGGTGAAGCTTTCTTT.

The chain combines TRBV7-6 with TRBJ2-2; TRBD1 matches at 7 bases. Germline loops: CDR1 SGHVS, CDR2 FNYEAQ. This CDR3 has 15 amino acids. V lost 5 bases and J lost 2; bases outside the gene matches: 5. The CDR3 sequence: CASSPRTGNTGELFF. CDR3 coding DNA: TGTGCCAGCAGCCCGAGGACAGGAAACACCGGGGAGCTGTTTTTT.

There are a few counts of this clonotype. The chain links TRBV2 to TRBJ2-1, with 7 bases aligning to TRBD2. J gave up 5 bases and V 4 bases, and 5 bases lay outside the gene matches. Germline V CDR1 and CDR2: SNHLY, FYNNEI. The CDR3 loop spans 14 amino acids. The CDR3 loop reads CASSGTRSHNEQFF. Here the CDR3 DNA reads TGTGCCAGCAGTGGGACTAGGTCCCACAATGAGCAGTTCTTC. The full variable domain, rest sourced from reference TRBV2 and TRBJ2-1, is EPEVTQTPSHQVTQMGQEVILRCVPISNHLYFYWYRQILGQKVEFLVSFYNNEISEKSEIFDDQFSVERPDGSNFTLKIRSTKLEDSAMYFCASSGTRSHNEQFFGPGTRLTVL.